This T cell receptor beta chain was captured in a study of low-dose radiotherapy and immunotherapy resistance in tumors. Across the whole study: Each patient took aspirin at a dose of 300 mg by mouth once daily over the course of four cycles, with dosing beginning on cycle 1 day 1.

Alpha- and beta-chain coverage of first-strand cDNA came from TRAV- and TRBV-specific primers. Amplification of TCRs used a constant-region primer and V-primer adapter for about 20 PCR cycles. TCRdb reanalysed the reads using MiXCR and keeps one entry per CDR3 protein. The sample records under 110,000 distinct CDR3 sequences, less than 25% being singletons. CDR1 and CDR2 (germline): LNHDA, SQIVND (reference sequence). The J segment lost 4 bases and the V segment lost 6 bases, leaving 14 bases of the junction unmatched. CDR3 length equals 16 residues. This clonotype was counted at least ten times. This sample's time point: after trial treatment. Treatment denoted: LDRT plus nivolumab, ipilimumab, low-dose cyclophosphamide and aspirin (RACIN trial).

The rearrangement links TRBV19 to TRBJ2-7; 8 bases fit TRBD1. This sequence originates from a male donor with prostate cancer. The input for sequencing was PBMCs, taken after low-dose radiotherapy plus immunotherapy. The CDR3 is CASSPYKQGVRYEQYF. DNA for the CDR3: TGTGCCAGTAGCCCCTATAAACAGGGGGTTCGGTACGAGCAGTACTTC.